The entry below describes one T cell receptor (beta chain). Antigen unknown. 5'RACE template switching produced TCR cDNA carrying a universal primer site and UMIs. MiXCR, applied by TCRdb to the 5' RACE reads, yields one record per CDR3 protein. In the table there are approximately 550,000 distinct CDR3 sequences, 15% to 20% of which are singletons. The source of the sample is a study of T cells after yellow fever vaccination. Findings of the study overall: Weaker overall, the secondary response nonetheless peaked faster (day 5 versus 15). Clonotypes found in both CD4 and CD8 compartments made up a small share. Abundant clonotypes from the bulk population could get into FACS-sorted repertoires as contaminants.

Germline CDR1 reads SQVTM; CDR2 reads ANQGSEA. There are 11 residues in the CDR3. V was pared by 2 bases and J by 5 bases, with 6 bases between. This material consisted of PBMCs, taken 15 days after the yellow fever booster vaccination. The clonotype comes from a man aged 30 to 45 who received the YFV17D yellow fever vaccine. The chain combines TRBV29-1 with TRBJ2-5; D not resolved. CDR3 in amino acids: CSVEQWETQYF. The CDR3 DNA is TGCAGCGTTGAACAGTGGGAGACCCAGTACTTC.